A single sample is the source of the 10 T cell receptor beta chains below, sequenced in a study of beta chain features in type 1 diabetes (dated by TCRdb to the late 2010s). Library construction relied on the immunoSEQ multiplex PCR assay. The entire isolated RNA was reverse transcribed using the High Capacity cDNA Reverse Transcription Kit, and thus expressed TCRB transcripts were sequenced. The immuneACCESS repertoire file appears here via TCRdb, limited to in-frame rearrangements. These files lack a portion of the clones; in checked studies, under half of the deficit traces to unresolved V genes, and the cause of the others is not known. In all, the sample holds 150,000 or so clones, and about a tenth of those were seen once. Of the sample, 0.6% to 0.85% falls within the top ten clones. The sample comprised central memory CD4+ T cells from blood. These receptor sequences come from a man younger than 35 in good health.

The CDR3 sequence is CASSWGTAINQPQHF. Here the CDR3 DNA reads TGTGCCAGCAGCTGGGGGACAGCGATCAATCAGCCCCAGCATTTT. The V call is TRBV7-2, the J call TRBJ1-5; 7 bases map to TRBD1. Germline CDR1 is SGHTA and CDR2 is FQGNSA. CDR3 length: 15 residues. With 4 bases clipped from V and 3 bases from J, the junction kept 6 bases outside the gene matches.

The rearrangement uses TRBV27 and TRBJ1-2, with 7 bases identical to TRBD1. Unmatched junction bases numbered 6, after V lost 5 bases and J lost 3 bases. The CDR3 has 14 amino acids. Germline V CDR1 and CDR2: MNHEY, SMNVEV (reference sequence). The chain's CDR3 is CASSPRGVDYGYTF. Written as DNA, the CDR3 is TGTGCCAGCAGTCCCAGGGGGGTGGACTATGGCTACACCTTC.

This sequence joins TRBV11-2 and TRBJ1-2; TRBD1 matches at 7 bases. V trimming: 4 bases; J trimming: 4 bases; junction bases outside the gene matches: 9. The CDR3 loop spans 15 amino acids. The V gene's germline CDR1 is SGHAT and CDR2 FQNNGV. This CDR3 reads CASSSPGQSFYGYTF. In DNA, the CDR3 is TGTGCCAGCAGCTCTCCGGGACAGTCCTTCTATGGCTACACCTTC.

This clone was seen more than once but under ten times. The gene calls are TRBV20-1 and TRBJ2-7; D is possibly TRBD1 (5 bases). CDR1 and CDR2 from the germline V gene are DFQATT and SNEGSKA (reference sequence). V was cut by 5 bases and J by 5 bases, with 10 bases left in between. This CDR3 has 11 amino acids. CDR3 nucleotides: TGCAGTGCTCAAGGGGCCCACGAGCAGTACTTC. Translation: CSAQGAHEQYF.

This clone was recorded many times. The V call is TRBV5-4, the J call TRBJ2-7, with D maybe TRBD1 (5 bases). There are 14 residues in the CDR3. Trimming shortened V by 0 bases and J by 1 base, and 8 bases separated the two germline ends. Germline V lookup: CDR1 SGHNT, CDR2 YYREEE (reference sequence). The CDR3 DNA sequence: TGTGCCAGCAGCTTGGCCAGGGCTTCCTACGAGCAGTACTTC. This translates into CASSLARASYEQYF.

This clone was counted a few times. The chain joins TRBV19 to TRBJ1-2, with D hard to call. The germline gives CDR1 LNHDA, CDR2 SQIVND (reference sequence). The CDR3 consists of 12 residues. Trimming removed 5 bases at V and 8 bases at J, with 12 bases between. CDR3 bases: TGTGCCAGTAGTTCCCGACAATACGGCTACACCTTC. It yields the protein CASSSRQYGYTF.

Only a few counts were recorded for this clone. This rearrangement joins TRBV10-2 to TRBJ2-2, with D possibly TRBD2 on 6 matching bases. V gave up 8 bases and J gave up 4 bases, with 17 bases separating them. The CDR3 has 15 residues. Germline V CDR1 and CDR2: WSHSY, SAAADI. This CDR3 reads CASDRGGGATGELFF. The CDR3 coding sequence is TGCGCCAGCGACCGGGGTGGCGGGGCCACCGGGGAGCTGTTTTTT.

This clone has a handful of counts. The J gene is TRBJ2-5, the V gene TRBV2; D possibly corresponds to TRBD1 (6 bases). CDR1 and CDR2 from the germline V gene are SNHLY and FYNNEI. The V end lost 6 bases, the J end lost 2 bases, and 10 bases lay between the germline ends. The CDR3 runs to 13 residues. Written as DNA, the CDR3 is TGTGCCAGCAGAAGACAGGTTCAAGAGACCCAGTACTTC. It specifies CASRRQVQETQYF.

There are a few counts of this clone. The V gene is TRBV7-6, the J gene TRBJ2-7; possibly TRBD2 for D (5 bases). The V end was cut by 1 base, the J end by 5 bases, with 9 bases between. Germline CDR1 is SGHVS and CDR2 is FNYEAQ. The CDR3 is made up of 13 amino acids. The CDR3 DNA reads as TGTGCCAGCAGCTTAGAGGTGACTAACGAGCAGTACTTC. Translating it yields CASSLEVTNEQYF.

The chain recombines TRBV19 with TRBJ1-5, with D maybe TRBD1 (5 bases). The CDR3 contains 17 residues. Trimming took off 6 bases at V and 2 bases at J, with 20 bases between the two ends. Germline V gives CDR1 LNHDA, CDR2 SQIVND (reference sequence). The chain's CDR3 is CASSYPYRGVGNQPQHF. The CDR3 nucleotides read TGTGCCAGTAGCTACCCCTACCGGGGGGTAGGCAATCAGCCCCAGCATTTT.